This entry concerns a single T cell receptor (beta chain). Antigen: not known. This record belongs to a study of cytomegalovirus exposure and HLA in healthy donors. Study at large: Early on, a data release was issued that held 85 million to 95 million unique TCRs from HLA-typed donors. General study points: Versus the approximately 700-donor mean, an Asian-associated ancestry cluster reportedly showed fewer N-insertions in a later analysis.

CDR1 is MDHEN and CDR2 is SYDVKM in the germline V gene. This CDR3 has 11 amino acids. Trimming removed 4 bases from V and 13 bases from J, with 13 bases in between. Primers included in the PCR were 60 Vbeta and 13 Jbeta primers. Produced via immunoSEQ multiplex PCR; TCRdb's table is partial and in-frame only. Of hundreds of thousands of clones listed, roughly 80% are singletons. The donors gave bone marrow, and they were healthy. The rearrangement uses TRBV28 and TRBJ1-2; possible D gene TRBD1, 5 bases. The sequenced material came from PBMCs. The clonotype comes from a young man in good health and CMV-seronegative. The CDR3 spells CASSWGRVSTF. The CDR3 DNA is TGTGCCAGCAGTTGGGGCAGGGTCAGCACCTTC.